These 9 T cell receptor beta chains share one sample of origin, sequenced in a study of T-cell reconstitution after alpha-beta-depleted transplantation in children. The library targeted TCRbeta and was prepared with unique molecular identifiers. TCRdb analysed the PCR reads with MiXCR anew, one entry per CDR3 protein. The sample has about 600,000 distinct CDR3 sequences, roughly a tenth seen once. The material was PBMCs from the stem cell graft donor, obtained from the stem cell graft. These receptors all stem from a human donor who donated a stem cell graft to a child with acute myeloid leukemia.

This clonotype was observed at least ten times. The chain links TRBV20-1 to TRBJ2-1; TRBD2 matches at 8 bases. Per the germline V gene, CDR1 is DFQATT and CDR2 is SNEGSKA (reference sequence). The CDR3 runs 19 residues. V trimming: 1 base; J trimming: 0 bases; junction bases outside the gene matches: 14. The CDR3 loop reads CSARGTTSAGPSSYNEQFF. In nucleotides, the CDR3 is TGCAGTGCTAGAGGGACGACTAGCGCTGGACCGAGCTCCTACAATGAGCAGTTCTTC.

This clonotype was picked up a small number of times. The chain employs TRBV15 and TRBJ2-6; D gene ambiguous. Germline V gives CDR1 LNHNV, CDR2 YYDKDF (reference sequence). CDR3 size: 19 residues. Trimming pared 0 bases from V and 0 bases from J, leaving 15 bases between. The CDR3 DNA reads as TGTGCCACCAGCAGAGATCAACTCGCAGGCAGCTCTGGGGCCAACGTCCTGACTTTC. Amino acid sequence: CATSRDQLAGSSGANVLTF.

Only a few counts were recorded for this clonotype. This chain joins TRBV5-1 and TRBJ2-3; 12 bases are shared with TRBD2. CDR1 and CDR2 from the germline V gene are SGHRS and YFSETQ. The CDR3 loop spans 16 amino acids. V lost 4 bases, J lost 3 bases, and 6 bases stayed unmatched. CDR3 sequence reads: CASSPSTSGSTDTQYF. The DNA for the CDR3 is TGCGCCAGCAGCCCCTCGACTAGCGGGAGTACAGATACGCAGTATTTT.

This clonotype turned up a few times. This chain uses TRBV27 with TRBJ2-7, with 8 bases lining up with TRBD2. The CDR3 loop spans 13 amino acids. Germline V lookup: CDR1 MNHEY, CDR2 SMNVEV (reference sequence). V gave up 6 bases and J gave up 3 bases; unmatched junction bases: 4. The CDR3 is CASSLTSVYEQYF. The CDR3 DNA is TGTGCCAGCAGCTTGACTAGCGTCTACGAGCAGTACTTC.

This clonotype was seen more than once but under ten times. This chain uses TRBV29-1 with TRBJ2-3; D is unclear. Germline V CDR1 and CDR2: SQVTM, ANQGSEA. Between the trimmed V and J ends, which lost 5 bases and 6 bases, there was a span of 12 bases. The length of the CDR3 is 12 residues. CDR3 sequence (DNA): TGCAGCGTTCTGACCCTCGGGGATACGCAGTATTTT. It specifies CSVLTLGDTQYF.

This clonotype occurred once. The chain employs TRBV10-3 and TRBJ2-7; a possible D gene is TRBD2 (5 bases). V lost 11 bases and J 4 bases, leaving 15 bases between the germline ends. The CDR3 totals 12 residues. Germline V lookup: CDR1 ENHRY, CDR2 SYGVKD. DNA of the CDR3: TGTGCCGCCCGGGGTGCTAGTTACGAGCAGTACTTC. The encoded protein is CAARGASYEQYF.

The chain carries TRBV20-1 and TRBJ2-1; D not resolved. Germline values: CDR1 DFQATT, CDR2 SNEGSKA (reference sequence). Between the trimmed V and J ends, which lost 3 bases and 1 base, there was a span of 10 bases. This CDR3 has 14 residues. DNA for the CDR3: TGCAGTGCTAGGAGGCAGGTGTCCTACAATGAGCAGTTCTTC. Its translation: CSARRQVSYNEQFF.

The count of this clonotype is one. The chain recombines TRBV9 with TRBJ2-5, with 12 bases matching TRBD1. With 1 base clipped from V and 5 bases from J, the junction kept 6 bases outside the gene matches. Germline CDR1 and CDR2: SGDLS and YYNGEE. There are 16 residues in the CDR3. In nucleotides, the CDR3 is TGTGCCAGCAGCGTATTCGGGACAGGGGGCGGTGAGACCCAGTACTTC. Translation gives CASSVFGTGGGETQYF.

This clonotype was seen at least ten times. The chain links TRBV29-1 to TRBJ1-2; 9 nucleotides match TRBD1. The J segment lost 7 bases and the V segment lost 5 bases, leaving 14 bases of the junction unmatched. The CDR3 has 15 amino acids. Germline loops: CDR1 SQVTM, CDR2 ANQGSEA. CDR3: CSVQEKGTGLSGYTF. In DNA, the CDR3 is TGCAGCGTTCAGGAGAAAGGGACAGGGCTTAGTGGCTACACCTTC.